This is a list of T cell receptor beta chains from one sample in a study of cytomegalovirus exposure and HLA in healthy donors. Here immunoSEQ multiplex PCR was the method, and the copy in TCRdb shows in-frame clones only, minus some. The sample has hundreds of thousands of clones, 75% to 85% seen once. The sequenced material came from PBMCs. All receptors derive from a girl aged 10-17 years in good health and CMV-seronegative. The CDR3 runs from the conserved cysteine through the conserved F or W. Fields, in order: D gene, V gene, clone size, J gene, CDR3 protein, CDR3 DNA. A D gene is named only where the DNA matches it firmly. Clone size is shown for a subset of rows, as once, few, many or a class of expanded clone.

d_call: -
v_call: TRBV5-4
clone_size: once
j_call: TRBJ1-4
cdr3_aa: CASSLPGTPGRGEKLFF
cdr3_nt: TGTGCCAGCAGCTTACCCGGGACACCCGGGCGAGGTGAAAAACTGTTTTTT

d_call: -
v_call: TRBV18
clone_size: once
j_call: TRBJ1-6
cdr3_aa: CASSYLESRNSPLHF
cdr3_nt: TGTGCCAGCTCGTACTTGGAGAGTCGTAATTCACCCCTCCACTTT

d_call: TRBD1
v_call: TRBV6-5
clone_size: -
j_call: TRBJ2-7
cdr3_aa: CASLGDRPPYEQYF
cdr3_nt: TGTGCCAGCTTAGGGGACAGGCCACCGTACGAGCAGTACTTC

d_call: -
v_call: TRBV5-4
clone_size: -
j_call: TRBJ2-7
cdr3_aa: CASSLGQGGYEQYF
cdr3_nt: TGTGCCAGCAGCTTGGGTCAGGGGGGTTACGAGCAGTACTTC

d_call: TRBD1
v_call: TRBV10-3
clone_size: -
j_call: TRBJ2-7
cdr3_aa: CAISDGDSSYEQYF
cdr3_nt: TGTGCCATCAGTGACGGGGACAGCTCCTACGAGCAGTACTTC

d_call: -
v_call: TRBV25-1
clone_size: -
j_call: TRBJ1-2
cdr3_aa: CASSDSSGGGYTF
cdr3_nt: TGTGCCAGCAGTGACTCCTCGGGGGGCGGCTACACCTTC

d_call: -
v_call: TRBV29-1
clone_size: -
j_call: TRBJ1-1
cdr3_aa: CSLTRVLSTNTEAFF
cdr3_nt: TGCAGCTTGACCAGGGTTTTGAGTACGAACACTGAAGCTTTCTTT

d_call: -
v_call: TRBV9
clone_size: -
j_call: TRBJ1-6
cdr3_aa: CASSPTVGPYNSPLHF
cdr3_nt: TGTGCCAGCAGCCCGACCGTGGGGCCCTATAATTCACCCCTCCACTTT

d_call: TRBD2
v_call: TRBV9
clone_size: -
j_call: TRBJ2-1
cdr3_aa: CASSVKGASGTYNEQFF
cdr3_nt: TGTGCCAGCAGCGTAAAGGGGGCTAGCGGGACCTACAATGAGCAGTTCTTC

d_call: TRBD2
v_call: TRBV4-2
clone_size: few
j_call: TRBJ2-7
cdr3_aa: CASSQDTSGSYEQYF
cdr3_nt: TGTGCCAGCAGCCAAGATACTAGCGGCTCCTACGAGCAGTACTTC

d_call: -
v_call: TRBV19
clone_size: -
j_call: TRBJ2-1
cdr3_aa: CASMSYYNEQFF
cdr3_nt: TGTGCCAGTATGTCTTATTACAATGAGCAGTTCTTC

d_call: -
v_call: TRBV5-1
clone_size: -
j_call: TRBJ2-1
cdr3_aa: CASSSWTGTQQFF
cdr3_nt: TGCGCCAGCAGCTCCTGGACCGGGACTCAGCAGTTCTTC

d_call: -
v_call: TRBV5-1
clone_size: -
j_call: TRBJ1-3
cdr3_aa: CASSSQGGNTIYF
cdr3_nt: TGCGCCAGCAGCTCACAGGGCGGAAACACCATATATTTT

d_call: TRBD1
v_call: TRBV19
clone_size: -
j_call: TRBJ2-1
cdr3_aa: CASSIGTGGSYNEQFF
cdr3_nt: TGTGCCAGTAGTATAGGGACAGGGGGCTCCTACAATGAGCAGTTCTTC

d_call: -
v_call: TRBV30
clone_size: -
j_call: TRBJ2-7
cdr3_aa: CAWSRGGATSYF
cdr3_nt: TGTGCCTGGAGTAGGGGGGGAGCTACCTCGTACTTC

d_call: TRBD1
v_call: TRBV5-4
clone_size: -
j_call: TRBJ1-2
cdr3_aa: CASSPNPGQGVDGYTF
cdr3_nt: TGTGCCAGCAGCCCAAATCCGGGACAGGGGGTGGATGGCTACACCTTC

d_call: -
v_call: TRBV18
clone_size: -
j_call: TRBJ2-7
cdr3_aa: CASSPAQGLTYEQYF
cdr3_nt: TGTGCCAGCTCACCGGCTCAGGGATTAACCTACGAGCAGTACTTC

d_call: TRBD1
v_call: TRBV7-9
clone_size: -
j_call: TRBJ2-7
cdr3_aa: CASSPGGATGGRYEQYF
cdr3_nt: TGTGCCAGCAGCCCCGGGGGGGCGACAGGGGGCAGGTACGAGCAGTACTTC

d_call: TRBD1
v_call: TRBV30
clone_size: few
j_call: TRBJ1-1
cdr3_aa: CAWSAGQGFEAFF
cdr3_nt: TGTGCCTGGAGTGCCGGACAGGGGTTTGAAGCTTTCTTT

d_call: -
v_call: TRBV11-2
clone_size: -
j_call: TRBJ1-4
cdr3_aa: CASSLQIGRGQGEKLFF
cdr3_nt: TGTGCCAGCAGCTTACAGATCGGGAGGGGACAAGGGGAAAAACTGTTTTTT

d_call: TRBD1
v_call: TRBV27
clone_size: once
j_call: TRBJ1-1
cdr3_aa: CASRADRETPTEAFF
cdr3_nt: TGTGCCAGCAGGGCGGACAGGGAAACCCCCACTGAAGCTTTCTTT

d_call: -
v_call: TRBV19
clone_size: few
j_call: TRBJ1-4
cdr3_aa: CASKSTGSTNEKLFF
cdr3_nt: TGTGCCAGTAAGTCCACAGGGAGCACTAATGAAAAACTGTTTTTT

d_call: TRBD2
v_call: TRBV7-3
clone_size: -
j_call: TRBJ2-3
cdr3_aa: CASSPGTSGVTDTQYF
cdr3_nt: TGTGCCAGCAGCCCGGGTACTAGCGGGGTAACAGATACGCAGTATTTT